This T cell receptor (beta chain) was obtained from a study of blood T cell repertoires in COVID-19. Study as a whole: Samples representing acute and convalescent COVID-19 were sourced from the United States, Italy and Spain. The analysed material was cDNA or gDNA that came from T cells, B-cell-depleted T cells, or PBMCs.

The germline V gene has CDR1 LGHDT and CDR2 YNNKEL (reference sequence). The V and J ends lost 1 base and 1 base respectively, with 5 bases between them. This CDR3 contains 13 residues. Authors' methods: Nucleated cell counts were estimated from reference gene primer amplification. Sequencing was performed with immunoSEQ multiplex PCR; in TCRdb, only in-frame clones are kept and a portion is missing. D and trimming were read from the DNA, whereas the V and J calls and clone size are those reported in that table. In the table there are roughly 170,000 clones, roughly 80% of which are singletons. The origin of this receptor is a human donor in a cohort sampled during active COVID-19. Sequencing was done on a sample of peripheral blood. The rearrangement joins TRBV3-1 (or the pseudogene TRBV3-2) to TRBJ2-7; unclear D gene. CDR3 sequence (DNA): TGTGCCAGCAGCCAAGCCGTTTCCTACGAGCAGTACTTC. This sequence encodes CASSQAVSYEQYF.